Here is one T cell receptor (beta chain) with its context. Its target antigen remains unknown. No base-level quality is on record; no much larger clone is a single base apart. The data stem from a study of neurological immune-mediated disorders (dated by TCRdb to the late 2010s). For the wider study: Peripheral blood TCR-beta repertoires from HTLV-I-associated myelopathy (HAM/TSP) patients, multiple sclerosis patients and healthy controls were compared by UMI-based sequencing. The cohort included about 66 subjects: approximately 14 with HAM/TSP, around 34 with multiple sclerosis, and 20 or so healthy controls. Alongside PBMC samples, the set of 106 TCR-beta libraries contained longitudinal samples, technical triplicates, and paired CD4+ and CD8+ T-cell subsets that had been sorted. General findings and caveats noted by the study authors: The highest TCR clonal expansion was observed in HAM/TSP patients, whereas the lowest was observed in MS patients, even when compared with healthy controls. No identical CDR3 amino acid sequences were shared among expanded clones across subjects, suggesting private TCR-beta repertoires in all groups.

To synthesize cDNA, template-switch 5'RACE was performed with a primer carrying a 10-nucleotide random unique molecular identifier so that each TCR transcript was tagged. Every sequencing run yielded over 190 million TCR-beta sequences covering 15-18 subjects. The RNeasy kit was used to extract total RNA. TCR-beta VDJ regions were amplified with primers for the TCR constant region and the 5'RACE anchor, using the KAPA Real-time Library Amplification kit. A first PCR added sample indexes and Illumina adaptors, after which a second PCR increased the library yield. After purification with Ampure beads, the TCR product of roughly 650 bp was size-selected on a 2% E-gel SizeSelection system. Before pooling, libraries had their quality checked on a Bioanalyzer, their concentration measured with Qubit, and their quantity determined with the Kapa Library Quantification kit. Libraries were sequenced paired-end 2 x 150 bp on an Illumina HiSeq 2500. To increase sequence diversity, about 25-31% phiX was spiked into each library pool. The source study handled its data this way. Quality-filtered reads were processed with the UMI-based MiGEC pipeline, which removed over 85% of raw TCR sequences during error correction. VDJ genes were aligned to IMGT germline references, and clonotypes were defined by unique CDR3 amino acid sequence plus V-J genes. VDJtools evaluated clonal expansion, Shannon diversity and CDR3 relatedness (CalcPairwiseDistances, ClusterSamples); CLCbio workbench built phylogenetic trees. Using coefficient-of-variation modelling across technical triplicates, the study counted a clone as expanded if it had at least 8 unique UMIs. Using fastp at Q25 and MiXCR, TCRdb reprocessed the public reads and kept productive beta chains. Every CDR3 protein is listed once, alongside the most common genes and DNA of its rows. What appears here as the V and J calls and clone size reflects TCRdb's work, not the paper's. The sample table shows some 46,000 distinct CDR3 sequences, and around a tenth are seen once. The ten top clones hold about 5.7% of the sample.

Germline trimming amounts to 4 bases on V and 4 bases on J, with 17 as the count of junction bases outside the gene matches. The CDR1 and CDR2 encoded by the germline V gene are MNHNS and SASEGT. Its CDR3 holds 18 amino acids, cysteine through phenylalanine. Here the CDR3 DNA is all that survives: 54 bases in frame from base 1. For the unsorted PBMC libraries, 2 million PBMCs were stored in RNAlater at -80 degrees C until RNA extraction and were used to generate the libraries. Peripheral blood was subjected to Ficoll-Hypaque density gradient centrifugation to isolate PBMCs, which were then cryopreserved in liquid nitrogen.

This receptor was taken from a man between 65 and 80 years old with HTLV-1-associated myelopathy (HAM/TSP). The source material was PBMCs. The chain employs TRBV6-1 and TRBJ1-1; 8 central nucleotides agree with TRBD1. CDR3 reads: CASSVLNQGAGVGTEAFF. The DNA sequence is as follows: TGTGCCAGCAGTGTACTGAACCAGGGGGCGGGGGTCGGCACTGAAGCTTTCTTT.